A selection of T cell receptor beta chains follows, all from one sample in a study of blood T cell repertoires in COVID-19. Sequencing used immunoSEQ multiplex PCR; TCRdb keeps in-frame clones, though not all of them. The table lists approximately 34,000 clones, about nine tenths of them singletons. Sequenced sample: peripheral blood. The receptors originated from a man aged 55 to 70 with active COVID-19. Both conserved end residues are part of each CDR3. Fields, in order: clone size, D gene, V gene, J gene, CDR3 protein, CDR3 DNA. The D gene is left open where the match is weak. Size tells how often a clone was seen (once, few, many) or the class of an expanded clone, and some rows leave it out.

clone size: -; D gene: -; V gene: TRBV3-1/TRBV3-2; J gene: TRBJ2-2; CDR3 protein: CASSLQGYGTGELFF; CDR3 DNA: TGTGCCAGCAGCCTACAGGGTTATGGTACCGGGGAGCTGTTTTTT
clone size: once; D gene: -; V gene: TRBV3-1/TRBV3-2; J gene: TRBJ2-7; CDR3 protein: CASSSRGSGTYEQYF; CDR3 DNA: TGTGCCAGCAGCTCCCGGGGTAGCGGAACCTACGAGCAGTACTTC
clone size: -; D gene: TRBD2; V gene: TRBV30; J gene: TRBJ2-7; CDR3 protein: CAWRRTPGLAGGEQYF; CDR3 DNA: TGTGCCTGGAGACGAACTCCGGGACTAGCGGGAGGCGAGCAGTACTTC
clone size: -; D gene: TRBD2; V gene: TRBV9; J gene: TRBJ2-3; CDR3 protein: CASSVMGASGRSDTQYF; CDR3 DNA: TGTGCCAGCAGCGTAATGGGGGCTAGCGGGAGGTCAGATACGCAGTATTTT
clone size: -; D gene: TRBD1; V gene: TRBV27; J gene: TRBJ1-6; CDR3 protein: CASSLSGGGSPLHF; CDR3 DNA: TGTGCCAGCAGTTTATCAGGGGGCGGTTCACCCCTCCACTTT
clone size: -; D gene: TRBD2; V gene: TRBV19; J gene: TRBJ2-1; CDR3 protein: CASNLAGGPGNEQFF; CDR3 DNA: TGTGCCAGTAATTTAGCGGGGGGGCCGGGCAATGAGCAGTTCTTC
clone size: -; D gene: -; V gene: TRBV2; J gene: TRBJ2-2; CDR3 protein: CASSQRRANTGELFF; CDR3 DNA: TGTGCCAGCAGTCAACGCAGGGCGAACACCGGGGAGCTGTTTTTT
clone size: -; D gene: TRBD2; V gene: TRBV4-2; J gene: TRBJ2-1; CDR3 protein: CASSQDGTKIFF; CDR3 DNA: TGTGCCAGCAGCCAAGATGGGACTAAAATTTTCTTC
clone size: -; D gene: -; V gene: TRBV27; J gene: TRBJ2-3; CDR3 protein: CASSLSSSLVFATDTQYF; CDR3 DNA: TGTGCCAGCAGTTTATCTTCTAGTTTGGTTTTTGCCACAGATACGCAGTATTTT
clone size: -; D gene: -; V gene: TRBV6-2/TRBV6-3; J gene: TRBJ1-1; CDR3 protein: CASSPARDTGNTEAFF; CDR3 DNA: TGTGCCAGCAGTCCAGCCCGGGACACCGGGAACACTGAAGCTTTCTTT
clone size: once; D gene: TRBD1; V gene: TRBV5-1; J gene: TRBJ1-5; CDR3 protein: CASSDGTGGQPQHF; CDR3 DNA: TGCGCCAGCAGTGACGGGACAGGGGGACAGCCCCAGCATTTT
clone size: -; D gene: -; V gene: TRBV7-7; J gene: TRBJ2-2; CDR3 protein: CASSHPTAGELFF; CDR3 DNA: TGTGCCAGCAGCCACCCGACAGCCGGGGAGCTGTTTTTT
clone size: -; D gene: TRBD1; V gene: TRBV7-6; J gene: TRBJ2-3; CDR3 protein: CASSLLGTGVTDTQYF; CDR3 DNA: TGTGCCAGCAGCTTACTCGGGACAGGAGTCACAGATACGCAGTATTTT
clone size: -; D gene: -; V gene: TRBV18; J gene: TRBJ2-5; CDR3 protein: CASSPTGPGPGTQYF; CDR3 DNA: TGTGCCAGCTCACCTACTGGTCCAGGGCCGGGGACCCAGTACTTC
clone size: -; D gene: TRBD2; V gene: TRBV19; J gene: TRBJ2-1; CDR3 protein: CASSISAGGPVEQFF; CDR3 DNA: TGTGCCAGTAGTATCTCAGCGGGAGGGCCGGTTGAGCAGTTCTTC
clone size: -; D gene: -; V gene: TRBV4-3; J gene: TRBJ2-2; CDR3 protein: CASSPRVNANTGELFF; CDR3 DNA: TGCGCCAGCAGCCCCCGCGTAAACGCGAACACCGGGGAGCTGTTTTTT
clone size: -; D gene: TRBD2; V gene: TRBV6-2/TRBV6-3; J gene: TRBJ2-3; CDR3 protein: CASSYPRLAGGSTDTQYF; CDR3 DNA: TGTGCCAGCAGTTACCCCCGACTAGCGGGGGGGAGCACAGATACGCAGTATTTT
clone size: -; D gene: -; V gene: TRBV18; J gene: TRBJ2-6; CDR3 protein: CASSPRTENSGANVLTF; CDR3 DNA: TGTGCCAGCTCACCCCGGACAGAAAACTCTGGGGCCAACGTCCTGACTTTC
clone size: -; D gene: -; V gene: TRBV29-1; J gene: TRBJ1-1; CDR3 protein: CSAVGGGNTEAFF; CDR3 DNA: TGCAGCGCCGTCGGGGGAGGGAACACTGAAGCTTTCTTT
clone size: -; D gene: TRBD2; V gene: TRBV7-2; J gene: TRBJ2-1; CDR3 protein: CASSSVAGGRGNEQFF; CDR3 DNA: TGTGCCAGCAGCTCAGTAGCGGGGGGCCGGGGGAATGAGCAGTTCTTC
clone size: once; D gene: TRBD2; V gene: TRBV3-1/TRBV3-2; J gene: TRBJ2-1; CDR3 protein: CASSQVGAGGSYNEQFF; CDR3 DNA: TGTGCCAGCAGCCAAGTTGGGGCGGGAGGGTCCTACAATGAGCAGTTCTTC
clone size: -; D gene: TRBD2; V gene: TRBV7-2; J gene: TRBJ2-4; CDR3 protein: CASSSGLAAKNIQYF; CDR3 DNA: TGTGCCAGCAGCTCGGGACTAGCTGCCAAAAACATTCAGTACTTC
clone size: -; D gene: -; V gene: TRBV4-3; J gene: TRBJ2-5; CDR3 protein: CASPHRETLKGQETQYF; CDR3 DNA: TGCGCCAGCCCCCACAGGGAAACCTTGAAGGGGCAAGAGACCCAGTACTTC
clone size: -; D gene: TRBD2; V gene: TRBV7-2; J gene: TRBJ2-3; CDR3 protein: CASSSQPAGGLTDTQYF; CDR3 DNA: TGTGCCAGCAGCTCACAACCAGCGGGGGGCTTAACAGATACGCAGTATTTT
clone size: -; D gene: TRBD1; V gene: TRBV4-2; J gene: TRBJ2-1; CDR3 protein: CASSQDGTENNEQFF; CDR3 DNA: TGTGCCAGCAGCCAAGATGGGACAGAGAACAATGAGCAGTTCTTC
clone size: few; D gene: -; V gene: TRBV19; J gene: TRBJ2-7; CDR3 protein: CASSISVAAYEQYF; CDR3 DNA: TGTGCCAGTAGTATAAGTGTGGCAGCGTACGAGCAGTACTTC
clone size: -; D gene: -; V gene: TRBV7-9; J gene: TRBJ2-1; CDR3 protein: CASSSRVPPSNEQFF; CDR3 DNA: TGTGCCAGCAGCTCCCGGGTCCCCCCCTCCAATGAGCAGTTCTTC
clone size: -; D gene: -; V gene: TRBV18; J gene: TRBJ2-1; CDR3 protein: CASSFRDSSNEQFF; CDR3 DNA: TGTGCCAGCTCCTTCCGGGACTCCTCCAATGAGCAGTTCTTC
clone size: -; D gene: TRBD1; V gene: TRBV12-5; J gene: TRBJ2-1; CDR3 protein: CASGFPQGAQFF; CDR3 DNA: TGTGCTAGTGGTTTCCCACAGGGGGCCCAGTTCTTC
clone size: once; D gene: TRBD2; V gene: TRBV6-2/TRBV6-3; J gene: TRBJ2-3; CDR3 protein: CASSYSMAGGHTDTQYF; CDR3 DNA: TGTGCCAGCAGTTACTCGATGGCGGGGGGCCACACAGATACGCAGTATTTT
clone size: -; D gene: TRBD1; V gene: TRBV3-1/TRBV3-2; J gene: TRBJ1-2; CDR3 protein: CASSQGPGTGNTF; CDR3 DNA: TGTGCCAGCAGCCAAGGGCCCGGGACAGGAAACACCTTC
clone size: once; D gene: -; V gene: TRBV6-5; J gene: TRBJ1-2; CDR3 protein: CASSYSGLGDYGYTF; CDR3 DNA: TGTGCCAGCAGTTACTCAGGACTCGGTGACTATGGCTACACCTTC
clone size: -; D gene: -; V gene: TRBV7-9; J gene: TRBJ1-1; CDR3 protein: CASSLLQGTEAFF; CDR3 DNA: TGTGCCAGCAGCTTATTGCAGGGCACTGAAGCTTTCTTT
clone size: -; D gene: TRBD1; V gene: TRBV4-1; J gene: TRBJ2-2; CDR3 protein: CASSPQGNSNTGELFF; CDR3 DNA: TGCGCCAGCAGCCCACAGGGGAATTCCAACACCGGGGAGCTGTTTTTT
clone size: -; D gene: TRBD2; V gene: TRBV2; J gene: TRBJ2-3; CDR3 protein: CASRLLAASTDTQYF; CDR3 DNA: TGTGCCAGCCGCCTACTAGCGGCTAGCACAGATACGCAGTATTTT
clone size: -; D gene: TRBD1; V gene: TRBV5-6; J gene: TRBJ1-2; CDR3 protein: CASSLAGGQGVYGYTF; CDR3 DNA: TGTGCCAGCAGCTTGGCGGGAGGACAGGGTGTCTATGGCTACACCTTC
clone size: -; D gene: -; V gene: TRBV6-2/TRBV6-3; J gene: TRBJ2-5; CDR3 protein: CASSPGAETQYF; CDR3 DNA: TGTGCCAGCAGCCCAGGGGCGGAGACCCAGTACTTC
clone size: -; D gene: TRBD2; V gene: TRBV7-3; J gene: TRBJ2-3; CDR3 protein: CASSLGVAGVADTQYF; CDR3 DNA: TGTGCCAGCAGCTTAGGGGTAGCGGGAGTTGCAGATACGCAGTATTTT
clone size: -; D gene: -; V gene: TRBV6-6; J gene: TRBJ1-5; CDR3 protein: CASSYENQPQHF; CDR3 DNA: TGTGCCAGCAGTTACGAGAATCAGCCCCAGCATTTT
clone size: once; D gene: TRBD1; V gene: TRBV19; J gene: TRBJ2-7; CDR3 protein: CASSTPGQLWEQYF; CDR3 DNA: TGTGCCAGTAGTACACCGGGACAGTTGTGGGAGCAGTACTTC
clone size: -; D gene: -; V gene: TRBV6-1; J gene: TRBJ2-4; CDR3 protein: CASSAKLDLMRAKNIQYF; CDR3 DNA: TGTGCCAGCAGTGCCAAATTAGACCTCATGCGGGCCAAAAACATTCAGTACTTC
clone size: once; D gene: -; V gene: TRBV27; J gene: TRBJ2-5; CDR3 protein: CASSLFPGGEKTQYF; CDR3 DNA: TGTGCCAGCAGTTTATTCCCGGGGGGCGAAAAGACCCAGTACTTC
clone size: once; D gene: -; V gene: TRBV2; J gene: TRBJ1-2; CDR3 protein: CASSGLSPGYTF; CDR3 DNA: TGTGCCAGCAGTGGACTATCCCCTGGCTACACCTTC
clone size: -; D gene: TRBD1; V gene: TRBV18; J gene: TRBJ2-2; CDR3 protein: CASSTDRARTGELFF; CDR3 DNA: TGTGCCAGCTCAACGGACAGGGCAAGAACCGGGGAGCTGTTTTTT
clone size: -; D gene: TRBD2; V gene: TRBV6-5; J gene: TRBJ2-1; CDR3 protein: CASSFRGGRYNEQFF; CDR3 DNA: TGTGCCAGCAGTTTCCGGGGGGGCCGGTACAATGAGCAGTTCTTC
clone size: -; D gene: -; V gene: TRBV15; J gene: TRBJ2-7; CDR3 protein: CATSRDPLSGYEQYF; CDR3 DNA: TGTGCCACCAGCAGAGACCCCCTCTCGGGCTACGAGCAGTACTTC
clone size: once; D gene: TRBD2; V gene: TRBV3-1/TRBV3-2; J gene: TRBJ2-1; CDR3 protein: CASSQDFAGGRYNEQFF; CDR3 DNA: TGTGCCAGCAGCCAAGATTTCGCGGGAGGGAGGTACAATGAGCAGTTCTTC
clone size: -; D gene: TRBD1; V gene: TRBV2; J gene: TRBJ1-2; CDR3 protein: CASSPGTGTILGGYTF; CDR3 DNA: TGTGCCAGCAGTCCCGGGACAGGAACAATTTTGGGGGGCTACACCTTC
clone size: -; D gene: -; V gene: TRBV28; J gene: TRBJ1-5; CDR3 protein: CASRPYRAGQPQHF; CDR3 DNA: TGTGCCAGCAGACCATACCGAGCCGGTCAGCCCCAGCATTTT
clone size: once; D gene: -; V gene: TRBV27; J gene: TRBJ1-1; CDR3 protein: CASSLRGGRTEAFF; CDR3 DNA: TGTGCCAGCAGTTTACGAGGGGGTAGAACTGAAGCTTTCTTT
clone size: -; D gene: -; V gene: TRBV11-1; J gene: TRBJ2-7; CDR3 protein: CASSPWESGEQYF; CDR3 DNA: TGTGCCAGCAGCCCCTGGGAGTCCGGGGAGCAGTACTTC
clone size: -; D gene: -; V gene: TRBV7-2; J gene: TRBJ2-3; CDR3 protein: CASSLLAVRDTQYF; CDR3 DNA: TGTGCCAGCAGCTTATTAGCGGTTCGGGATACGCAGTATTTT
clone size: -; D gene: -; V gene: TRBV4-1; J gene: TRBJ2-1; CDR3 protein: CASSQDSRGANEQFF; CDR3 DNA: TGCGCCAGCAGCCAAGATTCCAGGGGGGCAAATGAGCAGTTCTTC